This passage covers 14 T cell receptor beta chains from one sample sequenced in a study of identifying expanded T cells in peripheral blood. Profiling relied on immunoSEQ multiplex PCR, and the TCRdb table lists in-frame clones only, not all of them. The table has 60,000 to 80,000 clones, roughly nine tenths seen once. Sequenced: blood. The receptor set was obtained from a person aged 18 to 70 in good health.

The V and J genes are TRBV27 and TRBJ2-1, with D perhaps matching TRBD1 (5 bases). V was pared by 2 bases and J by 10 bases, with 15 bases between. The CDR3 has 14 amino acids. CDR1 is MNHEY and CDR2 is SMNVEV in the germline V gene (reference sequence). CDR3 sequence: CASSLRGPRKEQFF. CDR3 nucleotides: TGTGCCAGCAGTTTAAGGGGCCCGAGAAAGGAGCAGTTCTTC.

With regard to this clone: The CDR3 does not end in the conserved phenylalanine or tryptophan, so this is likely a read error. The limits of the CDR3 on the DNA are not certain, so only TCRdb's listed CDR3 is given. The CDR3 loop reads CASRNREN. The genes are TRBV27 and TRBJ2-7; TRBD1 is taken as the D call from the table, unchecked against the DNA. The CDR3 is 8 residues long, ends included. Per germline, CDR1 MNHEY and CDR2 SMNVEV (reference sequence).

CDR3 protein: CASSQVQGVVTEAFF. The CDR3 DNA sequence: TGTGCCAGCAGCCAAGTTCAGGGGGTTGTGACTGAAGCTTTCTTT. V usage is TRBV14 and J usage is TRBJ1-1, with 7 bases fitting TRBD1. The ends lost 1 base at V and 5 bases at J; junction bases unmatched: 7. The CDR3 is 15 residues long. Germline CDR1 and CDR2: SGHDN and FVKESK.

This clone has just a few counts. This sequence joins TRBV6-4 and TRBJ2-5; 9 bases agree with TRBD1. CDR1 MRHNA and CDR2 SNTAGT come from the germline V gene. The CDR3 covers 16 residues. V lost 5 bases and J lost 7; bases outside the gene matches: 14. The CDR3 sequence is CASSIHRGLPPGTQYF. The CDR3 DNA reads TGTGCCAGCAGTATTCACAGGGGGCTCCCGCCCGGGACCCAGTACTTC.

The chain recombines TRBV7-2 with TRBJ2-3; weak D call: TRBD1 (6 bases). The CDR3 covers 15 residues. V lost 4 bases to trimming and J lost 7 bases, with 18 bases between them. Germline V gives CDR1 SGHTA, CDR2 FQGNSA. The CDR3 DNA follows: TGTGCCAGCAGCTCCCGGGACAATCACAGGAATACGCAGTATTTT. Protein: CASSSRDNHRNTQYF.

The chain combines TRBV18 with TRBJ2-7; 8 nucleotides align to TRBD2. The CDR3 is made up of 15 amino acids. Per the germline V gene, CDR1 is KGHSH and CDR2 is LQKENI. The junction had 8 bases not matched to a gene; V was cut back by 6 bases and J by 1 base. DNA for the CDR3: TGTGCCAGCTCGAAGGGAGCGGGAGCTTCCTACGAGCAGTACTTC. This encodes CASSKGAGASYEQYF. The full variable domain, in which reference TRBV18 and TRBJ2-7 provide the parts outside the CDR3, is NAGVMQNPRHLVRRRGQEARLRCSPMKGHSHVYWYRQLPEEGLKFMVYLQKENIIDESGMPKERFSAEFPKEGPSILRIQQVVRGDSAAYFCASSKGAGASYEQYFGPGTRLTVT.

This chain links TRBV5-6 with TRBJ2-3; D call uncertain. CDR1 and CDR2 from the germline V gene are SGHDT and YYEEEE. Trimming shortened V by 4 bases and J by 4 bases, and 7 bases separated the two germline ends. The CDR3 runs to 12 residues. The CDR3 region has the DNA TGTGCCAGCAGCCACTTACCAGATACGCAGTATTTT. Its translation is CASSHLPDTQYF.

V and J are TRBV5-8 and TRBJ1-1; no reliable D call. The V end lost 4 bases, the J end lost 0 bases, and 19 bases lay between the germline ends. Germline V gene sequence: CDR1 SGHTS, CDR2 YDEGEE. The length of the CDR3 is 17 residues. CDR3 sequence: CASSQSNWRRMNTEAFF. The CDR3, as DNA: TGTGCCAGCAGCCAATCTAATTGGAGACGAATGAACACTGAAGCTTTCTTT.

This chain connects TRBV18 to TRBJ1-4; D gene unclear. V was shortened by 0 bases and J by 7 bases, with 6 bases between the two germline ends. Germline-derived CDR1 and CDR2 are KGHSH and LQKENI. CDR3 size: 13 residues. In DNA, the CDR3 is TGTGCCAGCTCACCACCGAAGGGTGAAAAACTGTTTTTT. It encodes CASSPPKGEKLFF.

V gene TRBV11-2 combines with J gene TRBJ1-1, with D maybe TRBD1 (5 bases). Germline V gives CDR1 SGHAT, CDR2 FQNNGV. Trimming pared 2 bases from V and 3 bases from J, leaving 13 bases between. This CDR3 is 15 amino acids long. The CDR3 reads CASSLFGSGHTEAFF. DNA for the CDR3: TGTGCCAGCAGCTTATTCGGGTCAGGGCACACTGAAGCTTTCTTT.

The gene calls are TRBV5-6 and TRBJ2-7; TRBD1 matches at 8 bases. This CDR3 comprises 14 residues. The germline V gene has CDR1 SGHDT and CDR2 YYEEEE. The trim removed 0 bases at V and 13 bases at J, leaving 12 bases unmatched. In DNA form, the CDR3 reads TGTGCCAGCAGCTTGGGTCGACCGTTACAGGGGGAATACTTC. Translated, it gives CASSLGRPLQGEYF.

The V call is TRBV6-5, the J call TRBJ2-1; 8 bases match TRBD1. The germline gives CDR1 MNHEY, CDR2 SVGAGI. This CDR3 spans 15 amino acids. J was trimmed by 8 bases and V by 6 bases; bases with no gene match: 12. This CDR3 is CASRPRGDRGYEQFF. The CDR3 region has the DNA TGTGCCAGCAGACCGAGGGGCGACAGGGGCTATGAGCAGTTCTTC.

Regarding this clone: This same CDR3 is encoded by further DNA sequences in the sample. The chain uses TRBV19 and TRBJ2-1; weak D call: TRBD1 (6 bases). The CDR3 has 15 amino acids. CDR1 is LNHDA, CDR2 SQIVND, per germline (reference sequence). The V and J ends lost 3 bases and 5 bases respectively, with 14 bases between them. The CDR3 loop is CASSIRGAKNNEQFF. CDR3 bases: TGTGCCAGTAGTATCAGGGGTGCGAAAAACAATGAGCAGTTCTTC.

The chain couples TRBV7-2 to TRBJ2-3, with 8 bases lining up with TRBD2. With 3 bases clipped from V and 11 bases from J, the junction kept 19 bases outside the gene matches. CDR1 SGHTA and CDR2 FQGNSA come from the germline V gene. This CDR3 is 17 amino acids long. The CDR3 DNA follows: TGTGCCAGCAGCTTCGCGCGGGGGGCCGAGACCTGGGTTGGGCAGTATTTT. Amino acid sequence: CASSFARGAETWVGQYF.